Presented here are 21 T cell receptor beta chains from one specimen sequenced in a study of molecular identifiers for immune sequencing clone quantification. One entry per CDR3 protein results from TCRdb running MiXCR on the PCR reads. The table lists nearly 650,000 distinct CDR3 sequences, 25% of them singletons. The sequencing input was naive CD8+ T cells from blood, with Jurkat cell RNA spiked in. Stated subset: FACS-sorted CD8+CD4-CCR7+CD45RA+ naive T cells. The source is a human donor in good health. Some libraries in this study had Jurkat cell RNA spiked in.

This clonotype was counted at least ten times. V usage is TRBV4-1 and J usage is TRBJ1-1, with D possibly matching TRBD1 (5 bases). The CDR3 is made up of 16 amino acids. CDR1 is MGHRA, CDR2 YSYEKL, per germline. Deletions cut 0 bases from V and 10 bases from J, with 21 bases between. CDR3 coding DNA: TGCGCCAGCAGCCAAGACATAGGGACTCTCCGGCCTGTAGCTTTCTTT. Its protein product is CASSQDIGTLRPVAFF.

This clonotype has ten or more counts. The V and J genes are TRBV19 and TRBJ1-6; the match to TRBD1 covers 7 bases. Per germline, CDR1 LNHDA and CDR2 SQIVND (reference sequence). The CDR3 loop spans 13 amino acids. V trimming: 11 bases; J trimming: 7 bases; junction bases outside the gene matches: 8. CDR3 coding DNA: TGTGCCGCCAGGACAGGACAAAATTCACCCCTCCACTTT. It codes for CAARTGQNSPLHF.

Remarks on this clonotype: The junction shows a germline mismatch at one end, possibly a read error. J is TRBJ2-1 and V is TRBV27; no definite D call. The CDR3 consists of 14 residues. The germline V gene encodes CDR1 MNHEY and CDR2 SMNVEV (reference sequence). The CDR3 loop reads CAGRSLGSYNEQFF. DNA of the CDR3: TGTGCCGGCAGAAGCCTAGGATCCTACAATGAGCAGTTCTTC.

This clonotype showed up many times. The gene calls are TRBV28 and TRBJ2-7, with 12 bases lining up with TRBD2. Looked up from germline, CDR1 is MDHEN and CDR2 is SYDVKM. The trim removed 4 bases at V and 4 bases at J, leaving 26 bases unmatched. There are 22 residues in the CDR3. The DNA for the CDR3 is TGTGCCAGCAGTTCCCGAAACCTTGACCGCGTGCCTAGCGGGAGGGATCGGTACGAGCAGTACTTC. This codes for CASSSRNLDRVPSGRDRYEQYF.

This clonotype was counted at least ten times. The V gene is TRBV25-1, the J gene TRBJ2-7; D is perhaps TRBD1 or TRBD2 (6 bases each). The V and J ends lost 10 bases and 6 bases respectively, with 16 bases between them. This CDR3 is built from 12 residues. Germline loops: CDR1 MGHDK, CDR2 SYGVNS. The CDR3 loop is CATVWGAGEQYF. The CDR3 bases are TGTGCCACCGTCTGGGGGGCGGGCGAGCAGTACTTC.

The gene calls are TRBV14 and TRBJ2-7, with TRBD2 matching over 7 bases. The junction had 0 bases not matched to a gene; V was cut back by 1 base and J by 6 bases. This CDR3 is built from 12 residues. Germline CDR1 is SGHDN and CDR2 is FVKESK. The CDR3, as DNA: TGTGCCAGCAGCCAAGGGACTAGCGAGCAGTACTTC. Its protein product is CASSQGTSEQYF. The whole variable domain, remainder taken from reference TRBV14 and TRBJ2-7, is EAGVTQFPSHSVIEKGQTVTLRCDPISGHDNLYWYRRVMGKEIKFLLHFVKESKQDESGMPNNRFLAERTGGTYSTLKVQPAELEDSGVYFCASSQGTSEQYFGPGTRLTVT.

A remark on this clonotype: Just one base apart from a much larger clone, this may be a read error. The chain combines TRBV27 with TRBJ2-3, with D tentatively TRBD1 or TRBD2 (6 bases each). The CDR3 loop spans 16 amino acids. V was trimmed by 3 bases and J by 4 bases, leaving 17 bases between them. Germline CDR1 reads MNHEY; CDR2 reads SMNVEV (reference sequence). The CDR3 spells CASSLIGGRGADTQYF. The CDR3 DNA reads as TGTGCCAGCAGTTTGATCGGGGGCAGGGGAGCAGATACGCAGTATTTT.

This clonotype appeared many times. This chain joins TRBV5-4 and TRBJ2-3; D is possibly TRBD2 (6 bases). CDR1 is SGHNT and CDR2 is YYREEE in the germline V gene (reference sequence). Deletions cut 0 bases from V and 3 bases from J, with 8 bases between. CDR3 length: 14 amino acids. The CDR3 bases are TGTGCCAGCAGCTTGGGGCTAGCGACAGATACGCAGTATTTT. It codes for CASSLGLATDTQYF.

Note on this clonotype: One base away lies a much larger clone, so this may be a sequencing read error. Since the CDR3 does not end with the conserved phenylalanine or tryptophan, this likely comes from a read error. This chain joins TRBV12-3 or TRBV12-4 and TRBJ2-2; no reliable D call. V was cut by 5 bases and J by 0 bases, with 16 bases left in between. The CDR3 has 17 residues. This chain's CDR3 is CASSHPKGGTNTGELFL. The CDR3 DNA follows: TGTGCCAGCAGTCACCCAAAGGGCGGTACGAACACCGGGGAGCTGTTTCTT.

V usage is TRBV12-3 or TRBV12-4 and J usage is TRBJ2-2, with D possibly matching TRBD2 (6 bases). V lost 3 bases, J lost 7 bases, and 9 bases lay in between. This CDR3 contains 13 residues. The DNA for the CDR3 is TGTGCCAGCAGTTTGGGGCGGGGCGGGGAGCTGTTTTTT. Residues: CASSLGRGGELFF.

Concerning this clonotype itself: This may be a read error: a much more frequent sequence differs by one nucleotide. The chain links TRBV9 to TRBJ2-3; D call uncertain. V gave up 7 bases and J gave up 3 bases, with 18 bases separating them. The CDR3 extends over 15 amino acids. The germline V gene encodes CDR1 SGDLS and CDR2 YYNGEE. The CDR3 loop is CASGGDPTSTDTQYF. CDR3 sequence (DNA): TGTGCCAGCGGCGGAGACCCGACATCGACAGATACGCAGTATTTT.

For the CDR3, the DNA is TGTGCCAGCAGCCTGGGACAGGTTAGCACAGATACGCAGTATTTT. Its translation: CASSLGQVSTDTQYF. The genes are TRBV7-6 and TRBJ2-3, with TRBD1 matching over 8 bases. The CDR3 consists of 15 residues. CDR1 is SGHVS and CDR2 is FNYEAQ in the germline V gene. With 5 bases clipped from V and 0 bases from J, the junction kept 4 bases outside the gene matches. The whole variable domain, filled in from reference TRBV7-6 and TRBJ2-3, reads GAGVSQSPRYKVTKRGQDVALRCDPISGHVSLYWYRQALGQGPEFLTYFNYEAQQDKSGLPNDRFSAERPEGSISTLTIQRTEQRDSAMYRCASSLGQVSTDTQYFGPGTRLTVL.

Ten or more counts support this clonotype. This chain links TRBV20-1 with TRBJ2-7; 11 nucleotides line up with TRBD2. CDR3 length equals 14 residues. Per the germline V gene, CDR1 is DFQATT and CDR2 is SNEGSKA (reference sequence). V was pared by 0 bases and J by 2 bases, with 0 bases of the junction left unmatched. The CDR3, as DNA: TGCAGTGCTAGAGATAGCGGGGGGGCCTACGAGCAGTACTTC. It yields the protein CSARDSGGAYEQYF.

This clonotype occurred many times. This chain connects TRBV3-1 to TRBJ2-5; D not resolved. Looked up from germline, CDR1 is LGHDT and CDR2 is YNNKEL (reference sequence). The CDR3 has 15 amino acids. Trimming left V 1 base short and J 7 bases short, with 16 bases between. CDR3 in amino acids: CASSQGGLPPGTQYF. The CDR3 nucleotides read TGTGCCAGCAGCCAAGGGGGTCTACCCCCGGGGACCCAGTACTTC.

This sequence joins TRBV6-5 and TRBJ2-7; no firm D call. The V gene lost 5 bases and the J gene lost 1 base, with 12 bases spanning the gap. The CDR3 spans 14 residues. Per germline, CDR1 MNHEY and CDR2 SVGAGI. CDR3 bases: TGTGCCAGCAGTCCGGCTCTGGAGTCCTACGAGCAGTACTTC. It specifies CASSPALESYEQYF.

This clonotype was detected a few times. The CDR3 DNA reads TGTGCCATCAGTGAGTACGACAGGGGGCCTATGGATGAGCAGTTCTTC. Translating gives CAISEYDRGPMDEQFF. This chain connects TRBV10-3 to TRBJ2-1; the match to TRBD1 covers 10 bases. CDR3 length: 16 amino acids. Germline V gives CDR1 ENHRY, CDR2 SYGVKD. The V gene end was trimmed by 1 base and the J gene end by 8 bases; junction bases not matched to a gene: 8.

At least ten counts were recorded for this clonotype. The chain carries TRBV28 and TRBJ1-5; D ambiguous. The CDR3 runs 14 residues. CDR1 and CDR2 (germline): MDHEN, SYDVKM. V dropped 3 bases and J dropped 2 bases, with 8 bases sitting between them. CDR3 sequence (DNA): TGTGCCAGCAGTTTTCGGGGAGGCAATCAGCCCCAGCATTTT. Protein sequence: CASSFRGGNQPQHF.

This clonotype has a single count. One base away lies a much larger clone, so this may be a sequencing read error. The rearrangement links TRBV4-3 to TRBJ1-4, with TRBD1 as a possible D gene (6 bases). CDR3 length equals 16 residues. Germline CDR1 is LGHNA and CDR2 is YSLEER. For the CDR3, the DNA is TGCGCCAGCAGCCCGAGTAGGGGGGCTGTAAATGAAGAACTGTTTTTT. Translated, it gives CASSPSRGAVNEELFF.

J is TRBJ2-7 and V is TRBV7-2; D is unclear. Germline V gives CDR1 SGHTA, CDR2 FQGNSA. This CDR3 region has 14 residues. V was pared by 3 bases and J by 3 bases, with 12 bases between. The CDR3 DNA reads as TGTGCCAGCAGCTTGTTCAGGTCGGACTACGAGCAGTACTTC. Translating gives CASSLFRSDYEQYF.

This clonotype was seen a handful of times. The chain uses TRBV4-1 and TRBJ2-7; 13 nucleotides agree with TRBD2. This CDR3 region has 16 residues. CDR1 is MGHRA, CDR2 YSYEKL, per germline. V shed 1 base and J 3 bases; nucleotides not matched to a gene: 3. The CDR3 sequence: CASSQVGLAGDYEQYF. The CDR3 DNA reads TGCGCCAGCAGCCAAGTAGGACTAGCGGGGGACTACGAGCAGTACTTC.

This chain links TRBV13 with TRBJ2-1, with 10 bases lining up with TRBD2. J was trimmed by 9 bases and V by 8 bases; bases with no gene match: 13. Germline-derived CDR1 and CDR2 are PRHDT and FYEKMQ (reference sequence). This CDR3 contains 15 residues. The CDR3 DNA sequence: TGTGCCAGCCGCGAAGCGGGAGGGCCGAGTAGTGAGCAGTTCTTC. Translated, it gives CASREAGGPSSEQFF.